The clone carrying this T cell receptor (beta chain) was counted ten times or more. CDR3 length: 15 residues. V was clipped by 0 bases and J by 3 bases, with 9 bases between them. From germline, CDR1 is LGHNA and CDR2 YNFKEQ. This sample was included in a study of early T cells in non-severe SARS-CoV-2 infection. Individual cDNA molecules were tagged with unique molecular identifiers, the study reported. One entry per CDR3 protein results from TCRdb running MiXCR on the 5' RACE reads. This sample carries 50,000 or so distinct CDR3 sequences, over 10% of them seen once, and the ten largest clones take roughly 10%.

Sequencing input: whole blood. This chain uses TRBV4-2 with TRBJ2-1; D is perhaps TRBD1 (7 bases). This clonotype was obtained from an adult who was a healthcare worker with PCR-confirmed SARS-CoV-2 infection or an uninfected control (not recorded which). The chain's CDR3 is CASSQDQGGYNEQFF. The CDR3 nucleotides read TGTGCCAGCAGCCAAGACCAGGGGGGCTACAATGAGCAGTTCTTC.